The clone carrying this TCR beta chain appeared a single time. Its specificity is not known. These data come from a study of cytomegalovirus exposure and HLA in healthy donors. Findings and caveats of the study: Sequence variants that were highly shared formed a cluster that was likely a sequencing artifact. Productive rates of about 87% or about 30% were seen for most TCR beta V segments in an earlier analysis. Most observed TCR sequences were rare, whereas some public TCRs were detected in many donors.

This cohort consisted of healthy bone marrow donors. Both 60 Vbeta primers and 13 Jbeta primers went into the PCR. Sequenced by immunoSEQ multiplex PCR; TCRdb stores in-frame clones only, minus some. The repertoire holds around 160,000 clones, with over 70% as singletons. This clonotype was sampled from a male donor in good health and CMV-seropositive. Material for sequencing was PBMCs.

The CDR3 DNA reads as TGTGCCTCCCCGAAGGGGCAGGGGAGATATGGCTACACCTTC. This sequence encodes CASPKGQGRYGYTF. The J gene is TRBJ1-2, the V gene TRBV30, with a weak D call TRBD1 (6 bases). This CDR3 region has 14 residues. Germline V gives CDR1 GTSNPN, CDR2 SVGIG (reference sequence). Deletions cut 7 bases from V and 5 bases from J, with 20 bases between.